Listed below are T cell receptor beta chains from one sample, sequenced in a study of cytomegalovirus exposure and HLA in healthy donors. Produced via immunoSEQ multiplex PCR; TCRdb's table is partial and in-frame only. This sample has about 140,000 clones, with approximately 85% found just once. Source material: PBMCs. All receptors derive from a woman in her 30s in good health and CMV-seronegative. The CDR3 runs from the conserved cysteine through the conserved F or W. D genes are given only for firm matches.

V	J	D	CDR3
TRBV28	TRBJ2-5	.	CASSLSNRQETQYF
TRBV19	TRBJ1-1	.	CASSIGGGGNTEAFF
TRBV28	TRBJ1-2	TRBD1	CASSLVGQGAGGYTF
TRBV30	TRBJ2-4	.	CAWTRLRSIQYF
TRBV5-1	TRBJ1-1	TRBD1	CASSVGTGAEAFF
TRBV7-9	TRBJ1-2	.	CASSFPGYGYTF
TRBV7-6	TRBJ2-3	.	CASSPRVGRDTQYF
TRBV7-8	TRBJ2-7	TRBD1	CASTRNVGQGAYEQYF
TRBV6-5	TRBJ1-1	TRBD1	CASSRGQDRQAFF
TRBV28	TRBJ1-2	.	CASSLFDGRMGHGYTF
TRBV29-1	TRBJ2-1	.	CSGTEGSAAGGYNEQFF